These 19 T cell receptor beta chains were sequenced from one sample in a study of cytomegalovirus exposure and HLA in healthy donors. The method was immunoSEQ multiplex PCR; TCRdb's version includes in-frame clones alone and lacks a portion of them. The data hold some 170,000 clones, with about 88% observed a single time. The specimen sequenced was PBMCs. These receptors were taken from a woman younger than 30 in good health and CMV-seronegative.

The chain has TRBV15 and TRBJ1-2; 9 nucleotides align to TRBD1. The V gene end was trimmed by 1 base and the J gene end by 3 bases; junction bases not matched to a gene: 12. The CDR3 has 18 residues. Germline V gives CDR1 LNHNV, CDR2 YYDKDF (reference sequence). CDR3 region: CATSRVKYTGGADYGYTF. The CDR3, as DNA: TGTGCCACCAGCAGAGTCAAATATACAGGGGGCGCGGACTATGGCTACACCTTC.

This chain joins TRBV5-3 and TRBJ1-4; a possible D gene is TRBD1 (5 bases). TRBV5-3 is given ORF status, its function remaining uncertain. The CDR3 is 15 amino acids. V was pared by 4 bases and J by 6 bases, with 16 bases between. The CDR3 bases are TGTGCCAGAAGCCCGACCGGGAGAGGGGATGAAAAACTGTTTTTT. Translating gives CARSPTGRGDEKLFF.

This chain links TRBV7-8 with TRBJ2-7, with TRBD2 matching over 7 bases. This CDR3 spans 14 amino acids. Trimming cost V 3 bases and J 4 bases; bases outside gene matches: 6. The germline gives CDR1 SGHVS, CDR2 FQNEAQ. CDR3 region: CASSFKWGGYEQYF. CDR3 DNA sequence: TGTGCCAGCAGCTTTAAGTGGGGGGGTTACGAGCAGTACTTC.

V is TRBV2 and J is TRBJ2-6; D is perhaps TRBD1 (5 bases). This CDR3 spans 14 amino acids. V was clipped by 3 bases and J by 2 bases, with 5 bases between them. Germline CDR1 and CDR2: SNHLY and FYNNEI. CDR3 sequence (DNA): TGTGCCAGCAGTGACAGGGCTGGGGCCAACGTCCTGACTTTC. The encoded protein is CASSDRAGANVLTF.

The J gene is TRBJ2-2, the V gene TRBV5-4; D is possibly TRBD2 (7 bases). CDR1 is SGHNT and CDR2 is YYREEE in the germline V gene (reference sequence). This CDR3 comprises 17 residues. The V end was cut by 0 bases, the J end by 7 bases, with 19 bases between. The CDR3 bases are TGTGCCAGCAGCTTGGCCCGAGGGGGGGGCATGATCGGGGAGCTGTTTTTT. Amino acid sequence: CASSLARGGGMIGELFF.

This rearrangement joins TRBV19 to TRBJ2-5, with D possibly matching TRBD1 (5 bases). Germline values: CDR1 LNHDA, CDR2 SQIVND (reference sequence). Trimming removed 4 bases from V and 7 bases from J, with 16 bases in between. The CDR3 has 14 amino acids. CDR3 region: CASSSSGKIGTQYF. The CDR3 DNA reads TGTGCCAGTAGTAGTTCAGGGAAGATAGGGACCCAGTACTTC. Filled out from reference TRBV19 and TRBJ2-5, the complete variable domain reads DGGITQSPKYLFRKEGQNVTLSCEQNLNHDAMYWYRQDPGQGLRLIYYSQIVNDFQKGDIAEGYSVSREKKESFPLTVTSAQKNPTAFYLCASSSSGKIGTQYFGPGTRLLVL.

This chain links TRBV27 with TRBJ1-1; TRBD1 is a possible D gene (5 bases). Germline V gives CDR1 MNHEY, CDR2 SMNVEV (reference sequence). This CDR3 is built from 15 residues. V shed 5 bases and J shed 5 bases, with 18 bases lying between them. The chain's CDR3 is CASSTTRGLGTEAFF. The CDR3 region has the DNA TGTGCCAGCAGTACTACTCGGGGGTTGGGTACTGAAGCTTTCTTT.

The rearrangement uses TRBV2 and TRBJ1-1; D is perhaps TRBD1 (6 bases). Trimming cost V 10 bases and J 8 bases, with 20 bases left between them. Germline CDR1 is SNHLY and CDR2 is FYNNEI. The CDR3 covers 13 residues. CDR3 sequence: CAIDSPRGPEAFF. DNA for the CDR3: TGTGCCATCGACAGCCCCAGGGGCCCCGAAGCTTTCTTT.

V is TRBV6-5 and J is TRBJ1-1, with D hard to call. Germline V CDR1 and CDR2: MNHEY, SVGAGI. Trimming stripped 7 bases from V and 0 bases from J, with 9 bases between. The CDR3 loop spans 13 amino acids. CDR3: CASTLEMNTEAFF. CDR3 nucleotides: TGTGCCAGCACCTTAGAAATGAACACTGAAGCTTTCTTT.

V is TRBV4-3 and J is TRBJ2-7; D may be TRBD1 (6 bases). Germline assignment: CDR1 LGHNA and CDR2 YSLEER. The V end was cut by 6 bases, the J end by 4 bases, with 13 bases between. The length of the CDR3 is 13 residues. The CDR3 region is CASSPNTGYEQYF. The DNA of the CDR3 is TGCGCCAGCAGTCCAAATACAGGGTACGAGCAGTACTTC.

This chain links TRBV13 with TRBJ2-5; 10 nucleotides line up with TRBD2. The germline CDR1 and CDR2 sequences are PRHDT and FYEKMQ (reference sequence). The CDR3 covers 16 residues. The trim removed 3 bases at V and 1 base at J, leaving 5 bases unmatched. The DNA of the CDR3 is TGTGCCAGCAGCTTGTGGACTAGCGGAACCCAAGAGACCCAGTACTTC. Its protein product is CASSLWTSGTQETQYF.

The chain couples TRBV27 to TRBJ1-1; D may be TRBD1 (5 bases). The V end lost 4 bases, the J end lost 4 bases, and 19 bases lay between the germline ends. CDR3 length: 16 residues. Germline-derived CDR1 and CDR2 are MNHEY and SMNVEV (reference sequence). This CDR3 is CASSSTSGFLFTEAFF. DNA for the CDR3: TGTGCCAGCAGTTCTACGTCAGGGTTCTTATTCACTGAAGCTTTCTTT.

V usage is TRBV2 and J usage is TRBJ2-3; D unresolved. The CDR3 is 14 amino acids. Germline V gives CDR1 SNHLY, CDR2 FYNNEI. Trimming removed 2 bases at V and 0 bases at J, with 6 bases between. The CDR3 bases are TGTGCCAGCAGTGAAAGACTCAGCACAGATACGCAGTATTTT. This encodes CASSERLSTDTQYF.

The gene calls are TRBV2 and TRBJ2-2, with 7 bases lining up with TRBD1. The length of the CDR3 is 15 residues. V lost 3 bases and J lost 0; bases outside the gene matches: 1. Germline loops: CDR1 SNHLY, CDR2 FYNNEI. CDR3 in amino acids: CASSETGPNTGELFF. The CDR3 region has the DNA TGTGCCAGCAGTGAGACAGGGCCGAACACCGGGGAGCTGTTTTTT.

This chain uses TRBV7-3 with TRBJ2-1, with 9 bases that match TRBD1. CDR3 length: 17 residues. After removal of 0 bases from V and 4 bases from J, the junction contained 7 bases not matched to a gene. From germline, CDR1 is SGHTA and CDR2 FQGTGA. CDR3 sequence: CASSLTFSGQGYNEQFF. DNA of the CDR3: TGTGCCAGCAGCTTAACGTTTTCGGGACAGGGTTACAATGAGCAGTTCTTC. The full variable domain, in which reference TRBV7-3 and TRBJ2-1 provide the parts outside the CDR3, is GAGVSQTPSNKVTEKGKYVELRCDPISGHTALYWYRQSLGQGPEFLIYFQGTGAADDSGLPNDRFFAVRPEGSVSTLKIQRTERGDSAVYLCASSLTFSGQGYNEQFFGPGTRLTVL.

V and J are TRBV7-6 and TRBJ2-4, with TRBD1 matching 7 bases. V was clipped by 5 bases and J by 6 bases; unmatched bases: 13. Germline lookup yields CDR1 SGHVS and CDR2 FNYEAQ. CDR3 size: 16 residues. The CDR3 coding sequence is TGTGCCAGCAGCCCCCAACAGGGTGCAGGGGGAAACATTCAGTACTTC. Its protein is CASSPQQGAGGNIQYF. Full variable domain (rest looked up from reference TRBV7-6 and TRBJ2-4): GAGVSQSPRYKVTKRGQDVALRCDPISGHVSLYWYRQALGQGPEFLTYFNYEAQQDKSGLPNDRFSAERPEGSISTLTIQRTEQRDSAMYRCASSPQQGAGGNIQYFGAGTRLSVL.

The chain is built from TRBV6-1 and TRBJ2-3, with 7 bases lining up with TRBD1. The J segment lost 3 bases and the V segment lost 6 bases, leaving 3 bases of the junction unmatched. CDR1 and CDR2 from the germline V gene are MNHNS and SASEGT. The CDR3 length is 13 residues. For the CDR3, the DNA is TGTGCCAGCAGATTGACAGGGACAGATACGCAGTATTTT. Its translation is CASRLTGTDTQYF.

On this clone: It differs at one base from a far larger clone, so likely a read error. This CDR3 reads CASSLGQNYGYTF. CDR3 DNA sequence: TGTGCCAGCAGCTTGGGACAGAACTATGGCTACACCTTC. V gene TRBV7-6 combines with J gene TRBJ1-2, with 7 bases matching TRBD1. This CDR3 spans 13 amino acids. V was pared by 3 bases and J by 2 bases, with 0 bases of the junction left unmatched. Germline V lookup: CDR1 SGHVS, CDR2 FNYEAQ.

This clone was picked up one time. The chain employs TRBV30 and TRBJ2-3; the D gene is possibly TRBD1 (5 bases). V was pared by 5 bases and J by 3 bases, with 12 bases between. CDR1 is GTSNPN and CDR2 is SVGIG in the germline V gene (reference sequence). This CDR3 spans 13 amino acids. CDR3 in amino acids: CAWGRARTDTQYF. DNA of the CDR3: TGTGCCTGGGGCAGGGCTAGGACAGATACGCAGTATTTT.